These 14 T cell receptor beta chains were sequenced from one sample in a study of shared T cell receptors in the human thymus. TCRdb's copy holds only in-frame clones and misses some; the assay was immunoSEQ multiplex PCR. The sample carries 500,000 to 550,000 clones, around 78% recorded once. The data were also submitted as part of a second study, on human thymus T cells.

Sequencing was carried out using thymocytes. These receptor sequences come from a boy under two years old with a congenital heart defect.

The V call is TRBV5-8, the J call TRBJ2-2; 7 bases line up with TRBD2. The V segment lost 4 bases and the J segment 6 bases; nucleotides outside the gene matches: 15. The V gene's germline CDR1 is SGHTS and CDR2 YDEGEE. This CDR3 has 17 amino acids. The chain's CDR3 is CASSMAEGEGRAGELFF. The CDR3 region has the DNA TGTGCCAGCAGCATGGCGGAAGGGGAAGGGAGGGCCGGGGAGCTGTTTTTT.

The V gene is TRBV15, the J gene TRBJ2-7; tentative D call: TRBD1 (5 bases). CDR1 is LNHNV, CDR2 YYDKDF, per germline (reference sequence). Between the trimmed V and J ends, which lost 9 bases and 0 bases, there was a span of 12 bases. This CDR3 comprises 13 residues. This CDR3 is CATTTDPSYEQYF. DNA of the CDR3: TGTGCCACAACGACAGACCCCTCCTACGAGCAGTACTTC.

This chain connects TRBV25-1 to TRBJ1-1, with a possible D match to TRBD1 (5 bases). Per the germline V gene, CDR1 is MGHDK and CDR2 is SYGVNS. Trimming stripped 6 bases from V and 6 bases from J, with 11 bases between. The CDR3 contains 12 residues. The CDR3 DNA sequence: TGTGCCAGCAGGGGGGGGTGGGCTGAAGCTTTCTTT. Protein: CASRGGWAEAFF.

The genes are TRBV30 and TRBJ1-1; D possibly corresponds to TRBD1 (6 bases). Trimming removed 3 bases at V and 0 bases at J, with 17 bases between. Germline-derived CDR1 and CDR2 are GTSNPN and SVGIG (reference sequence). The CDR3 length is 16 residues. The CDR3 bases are TGTGCCTGGAGGTCCCAAACACAGGGTATGAACACTGAAGCTTTCTTT. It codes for CAWRSQTQGMNTEAFF.

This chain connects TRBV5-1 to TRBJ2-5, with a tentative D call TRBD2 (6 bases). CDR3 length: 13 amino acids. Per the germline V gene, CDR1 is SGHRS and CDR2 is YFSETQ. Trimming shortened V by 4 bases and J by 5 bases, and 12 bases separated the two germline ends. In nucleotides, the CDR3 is TGCGCCAGCAGCCCCCAAAGCGGGGAGACCCAGTACTTC. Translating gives CASSPQSGETQYF.

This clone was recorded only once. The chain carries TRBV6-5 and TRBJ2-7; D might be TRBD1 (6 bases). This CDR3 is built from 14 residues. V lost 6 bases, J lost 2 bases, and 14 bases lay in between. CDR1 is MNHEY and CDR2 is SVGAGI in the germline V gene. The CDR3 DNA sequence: TGTGCCAGCAGGGGGGCCGTCGGACCCTACGAGCAGTACTTC. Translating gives CASRGAVGPYEQYF.

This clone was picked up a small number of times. The CDR3 here is CATSRGPRGLGYEQYF. CDR3 sequence (DNA): TGTGCCACCAGCAGAGGACCCAGGGGTCTCGGCTACGAGCAGTACTTC. The rearrangement uses TRBV15 and TRBJ2-7; D possibly corresponds to TRBD1 (6 bases). CDR3 size: 16 residues. V lost 1 base and J 3 bases, leaving 16 bases between the germline ends. The V gene's germline CDR1 is LNHNV and CDR2 YYDKDF (reference sequence).

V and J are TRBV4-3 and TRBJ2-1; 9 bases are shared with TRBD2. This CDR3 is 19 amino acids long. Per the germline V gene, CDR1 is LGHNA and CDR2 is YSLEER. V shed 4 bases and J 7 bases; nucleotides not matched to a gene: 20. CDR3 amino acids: CASSPNRASGTRPGNEQFF. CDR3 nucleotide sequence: TGCGCCAGCAGCCCGAATAGGGCTAGCGGGACCCGACCAGGGAATGAGCAGTTCTTC.

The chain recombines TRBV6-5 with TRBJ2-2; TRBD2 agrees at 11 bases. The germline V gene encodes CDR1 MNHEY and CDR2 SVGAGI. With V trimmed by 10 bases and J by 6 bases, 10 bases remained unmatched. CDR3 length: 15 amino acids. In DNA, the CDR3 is TGTGCCACTAGTAGACTAGCGGGAAAGTCCGGGGAGCTGTTTTTT. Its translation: CATSRLAGKSGELFF.

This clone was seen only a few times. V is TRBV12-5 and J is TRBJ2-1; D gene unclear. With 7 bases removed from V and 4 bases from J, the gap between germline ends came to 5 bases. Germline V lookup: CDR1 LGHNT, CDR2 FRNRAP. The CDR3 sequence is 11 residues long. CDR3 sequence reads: CASARYNEQFF. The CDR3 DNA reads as TGTGCTAGTGCGAGATACAATGAGCAGTTCTTC.

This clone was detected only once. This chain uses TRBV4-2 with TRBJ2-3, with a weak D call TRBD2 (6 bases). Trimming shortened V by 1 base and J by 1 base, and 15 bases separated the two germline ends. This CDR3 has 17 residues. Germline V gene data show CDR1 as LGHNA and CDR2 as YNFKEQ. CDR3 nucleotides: TGTGCCAGCAGCCAAGGATGGGGTAGCGGAGGCACAGATACGCAGTATTTT. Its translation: CASSQGWGSGGTDTQYF.

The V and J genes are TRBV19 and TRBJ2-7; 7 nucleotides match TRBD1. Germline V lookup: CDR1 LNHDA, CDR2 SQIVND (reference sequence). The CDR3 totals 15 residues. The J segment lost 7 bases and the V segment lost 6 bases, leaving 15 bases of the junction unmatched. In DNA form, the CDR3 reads TGTGCCAGTAGCGAAGAACAGGGGACGTCCTTTGAGCAGTACTTC. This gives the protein CASSEEQGTSFEQYF.

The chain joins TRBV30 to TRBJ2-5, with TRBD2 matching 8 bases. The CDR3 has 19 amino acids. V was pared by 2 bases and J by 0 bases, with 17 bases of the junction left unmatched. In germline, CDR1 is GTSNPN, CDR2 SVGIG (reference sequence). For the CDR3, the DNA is TGTGCCTGGAGTCTCCCGGGACTAGGATCCCAGTTGTACCAAGAGACCCAGTACTTC. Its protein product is CAWSLPGLGSQLYQETQYF. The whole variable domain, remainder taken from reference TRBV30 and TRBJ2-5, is SQTIHQWPATLVQPVGSPLSLECTVEGTSNPNLYWYRQAAGRGLQLLFYSVGIGQISSEVPQNLSASRPQDRQFILSSKKLLLSDSGFYLCAWSLPGLGSQLYQETQYFGPGTRLLVL.

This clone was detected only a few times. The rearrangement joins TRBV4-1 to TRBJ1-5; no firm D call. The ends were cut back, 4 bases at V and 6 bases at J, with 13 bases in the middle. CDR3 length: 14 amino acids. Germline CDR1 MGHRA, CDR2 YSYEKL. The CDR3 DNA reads TGCGCCAGCAGCCCCCGCGGAACCGGTCAGCCCCAGCATTTT. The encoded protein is CASSPRGTGQPQHF.